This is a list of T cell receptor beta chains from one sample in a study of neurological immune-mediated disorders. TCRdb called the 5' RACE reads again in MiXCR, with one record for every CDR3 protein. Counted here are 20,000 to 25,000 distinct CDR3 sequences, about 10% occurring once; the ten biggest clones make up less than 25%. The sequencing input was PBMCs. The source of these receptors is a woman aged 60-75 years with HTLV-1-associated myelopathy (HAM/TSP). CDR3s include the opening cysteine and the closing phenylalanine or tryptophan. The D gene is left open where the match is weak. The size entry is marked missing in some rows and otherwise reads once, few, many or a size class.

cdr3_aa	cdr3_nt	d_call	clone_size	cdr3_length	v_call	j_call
CASSLGGAPYYEQYF	TGTGCCAGCAGCTTAGGAGGGGCCCCCTACTACGAGCAGTACTTC	NA	many	15	TRBV7-2	TRBJ2-7
CASSQSTGTVIDNEQFF	TGTGCCAGCAGCCAATCCACCGGGACAGTAATAGACAATGAGCAGTTCTTC	TRBD1	many	17	TRBV4-2	TRBJ2-1
CASEGLGGNYGYTF	TGTGCCAGCGAAGGATTAGGGGGGAACTATGGCTACACCTTC	NA	many	14	TRBV5-5	TRBJ1-2
CASSLEGIGTGELFF	TGCGCCAGCAGCTTGGAGGGCATTGGTACCGGGGAGCTGTTTTTT	NA	many	15	TRBV5-1	TRBJ2-2
CSATRLDTQYF	TGCAGTGCTACCCGACTAGATACGCAGTATTTT	NA	many	11	TRBV20-1	TRBJ2-3
CSAKLGGTQAFF	TGCAGTGCTAAACTGGGGGGAACGCAAGCTTTCTTT	NA	many	12	TRBV20-1	TRBJ1-1
CASSLGIQVNYGYTF	TGCGCCAGCAGCTTGGGGATACAAGTTAACTATGGCTACACCTTC	NA	few	15	TRBV5-1	TRBJ1-2
CASSSRGGTGELFF	TGTGCCAGCAGTTCCCGGGGAGGCACCGGGGAGCTGTTTTTT	NA	many	14	TRBV6-1	TRBJ2-2
CATSRDRGGSTDTQYF	TGTGCCACCAGCAGAGACCGCGGGGGAAGCACAGATACGCAGTATTTT	TRBD2	many	16	TRBV15	TRBJ2-3
CASSLTLAGRGDTQYF	TGCGCCAGCAGCTTAACACTAGCGGGGCGTGGAGATACGCAGTATTTT	TRBD2	many	16	TRBV5-1	TRBJ2-3
CSARAPRGDSYEQYF	TGCAGTGCTAGAGCCCCCAGGGGCGATTCCTACGAGCAGTACTTC	NA	many	15	TRBV20-1	TRBJ2-7
CASSLHTGELFF	TGTGCCAGCAGTTTACACACCGGGGAGCTGTTTTTT	NA	many	12	TRBV12-3/TRBV12-4	TRBJ2-2
CASRSADTQYF	TGTGCCAGCAGGAGCGCAGATACGCAGTATTTT	NA	many	11	TRBV6-6	TRBJ2-3
CASSLGQLSGNTIYF	TGCGCCAGCAGCCTGGGACAGCTCTCTGGAAACACCATATATTTT	TRBD1	many	15	TRBV4-1	TRBJ1-3
CASRRLAGGGNEQFF	TGTGCCAGCAGACGACTAGCGGGGGGTGGCAATGAGCAGTTCTTC	TRBD2	medium-sized	15	TRBV7-2	TRBJ2-1
CASSVATQNTGELFF	TGTGCCAGCAGCGTAGCCACTCAAAACACCGGGGAGCTGTTTTTT	NA	many	15	TRBV9	TRBJ2-2
CAWSGQGLRELFF	TGTGCCTGGAGTGGACAGGGTCTACGGGAGCTGTTTTTT	TRBD1	many	13	TRBV30	TRBJ2-2
CASGPGQGIAEQFF	TGCGCCAGCGGGCCGGGACAGGGGATTGCTGAGCAGTTCTTC	TRBD1	many	14	TRBV5-1	TRBJ2-1
CASSLSGGVYSNQPQHF	TGTGCCAGCAGTTTATCGGGGGGGGTGTATAGCAATCAGCCCCAGCATTTT	NA	many	17	TRBV27	TRBJ1-5
CASSATGAGNTIYF	TGTGCCAGCAGCGCCACAGGGGCCGGAAACACCATATATTTT	TRBD1	many	14	TRBV9	TRBJ1-3
CSVPREGNTEAFF	TGCAGCGTTCCGAGGGAGGGGAACACTGAAGCTTTCTTT	NA	many	13	TRBV29-1	TRBJ1-1
CASSFVGAGVEAFF	TGCGCCAGCAGCTTCGTAGGGGCAGGGGTTGAAGCTTTCTTT	NA	many	14	TRBV5-1	TRBJ1-1
CASSSDSRNQPQHF	TGTGCCAGCAGCTCCGACAGTCGCAATCAGCCCCAGCATTTT	NA	few	14	TRBV7-2	TRBJ1-5
CASSFRAGAYNEQFF	TGTGCCAGCAGCTTCCGAGCGGGGGCCTACAATGAGCAGTTCTTC	TRBD2	medium-sized	15	TRBV7-2	TRBJ2-1
CASSSKRGQSYNSPLHF	TGTGCCAGCAGTTCAAAGCGGGGACAGTCCTATAATTCACCCCTCCACTTT	TRBD1	many	17	TRBV11-2	TRBJ1-6
CASSLGLAGLSLRREELFF	TGTGCCAGCAGCTTGGGGCTAGCGGGCCTCAGCCTCCGTCGTGAGGAGCTGTTTTTT	TRBD2	many	19	TRBV5-5	TRBJ2-2
CASKGRSNTGELFF	TGCGCCAGCAAGGGACGGTCGAACACCGGGGAGCTGTTTTTT	NA	many	14	TRBV4-1	TRBJ2-2
CASSLGTSGKGHEQYF	TGTGCCAGCAGCTTAGGAACTAGCGGGAAAGGCCACGAGCAGTACTTC	TRBD2	many	16	TRBV7-6	TRBJ2-7
CSANRLAGSSYNEQFF	TGCAGTGCTAATAGGCTAGCGGGGAGCTCCTACAATGAGCAGTTCTTC	TRBD2	NA	16	TRBV20-1	TRBJ2-1
CASKGVTDTQYF	TGTGCCAGCAAGGGGGTCACAGATACGCAGTATTTT	NA	many	12	TRBV9	TRBJ2-3
CAWSTTNMPQHF	TGTGCCTGGAGTACAACTAATATGCCCCAGCATTTT	NA	many	12	TRBV30	TRBJ1-5
CASRYSLGSEKLFF	TGCGCCAGCAGATATAGCCTCGGCAGTGAAAAACTGTTTTTT	NA	NA	14	TRBV5-1	TRBJ1-4
CASSLGHRAYYGYTF	TGTGCCAGCAGCCTTGGCCACAGAGCCTACTATGGCTACACCTTC	NA	medium-sized	15	TRBV5-6	TRBJ1-2
CSARGTGASSSYNSPLHF	TGCAGTGCTAGAGGGACAGGCGCATCTAGCTCCTATAATTCACCCCTCCACTTT	TRBD1	many	18	TRBV20-1	TRBJ1-6
CASSSLQDIRDTQYF	TGCGCCAGCAGCTCCCTCCAGGACATTAGGGATACGCAGTATTTT	NA	NA	15	TRBV5-1	TRBJ2-3
CASSTGTANTDTQYF	TGCGCCAGCAGCACCGGGACGGCCAACACAGATACGCAGTATTTT	NA	medium-sized	15	TRBV5-1	TRBJ2-3
CASSLGLNTYAFF	TGTGCTAGCAGCTTGGGATTGAACACTTACGCTTTCTTT	NA	NA	13	TRBV7-7	TRBJ1-1
CASSPDRYTEAFF	TGCGCCAGCAGCCCGGACAGGTACACTGAAGCTTTCTTT	TRBD1	many	13	TRBV5-1	TRBJ1-1
CAISVDGTDTQYF	TGTGCCATCAGTGTTGATGGCACAGATACGCAGTATTTT	NA	medium-sized	13	TRBV10-3	TRBJ2-3
CATSDFLGNYGYTF	TGTGCCACCTCGGATTTCCTGGGTAACTATGGCTACACCTTC	NA	many	14	TRBV15	TRBJ1-2
CSASLAGFYEQYF	TGCAGTGCTAGCCTAGCGGGGTTCTACGAGCAGTACTTC	TRBD2	many	13	TRBV20-1	TRBJ2-7
CASSPLNRGYEQYF	TGTGCCAGCTCACCACTAAACAGGGGCTACGAGCAGTACTTC	TRBD1	many	14	TRBV18	TRBJ2-7
CASSPGTRDTQYF	TGTGCCAGTAGTCCCGGGACCAGAGATACGCAGTATTTT	NA	many	13	TRBV19	TRBJ2-3
CASRSGRDGEQYF	TGTGCCAGCCGTAGTGGCAGGGACGGCGAGCAGTACTTC	NA	many	13	TRBV6-2/TRBV6-3	TRBJ2-7
CAISDLDTPYGYTF	TGTGCCATCAGTGACCTGGATACTCCTTATGGCTACACCTTC	NA	medium-sized	14	TRBV10-3	TRBJ1-2
CSAPYREQNTEAFF	TGCAGTGCTCCCTACAGGGAGCAGAACACTGAAGCTTTCTTT	NA	NA	14	TRBV20-1	TRBJ1-1
CAISGLGLAGGRSSYEQYF	TGTGCCATCAGTGGGCTGGGACTAGCGGGGGGGCGAAGCTCCTACGAGCAGTACTTC	TRBD2	many	19	TRBV10-3	TRBJ2-7
CASSPRQGERYEQYF	TGTGCCAGCAGCCCCCGACAGGGAGAACGATACGAGCAGTACTTC	TRBD1	few	15	TRBV28	TRBJ2-7
CSAETSSYEQYF	TGCAGTGCCGAGACTAGCTCCTACGAGCAGTACTTC	NA	many	12	TRBV20-1	TRBJ2-7
CASSLLATAANYGYTF	TGCGCCAGCAGCTTGCTGGCAACCGCCGCTAACTATGGCTACACCTTC	NA	many	16	TRBV5-1	TRBJ1-2